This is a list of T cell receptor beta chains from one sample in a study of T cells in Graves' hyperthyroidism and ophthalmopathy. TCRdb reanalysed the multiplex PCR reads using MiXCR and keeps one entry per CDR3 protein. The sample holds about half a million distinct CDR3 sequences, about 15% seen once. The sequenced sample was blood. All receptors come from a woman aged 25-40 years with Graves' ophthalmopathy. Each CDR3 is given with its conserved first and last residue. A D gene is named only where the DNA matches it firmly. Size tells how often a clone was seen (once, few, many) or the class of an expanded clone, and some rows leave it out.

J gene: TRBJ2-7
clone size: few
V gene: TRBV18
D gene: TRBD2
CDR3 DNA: TGTGCCAGCTCACCTCTTAGCGGGAGCAACGAGCAGTACTTC
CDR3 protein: CASSPLSGSNEQYF

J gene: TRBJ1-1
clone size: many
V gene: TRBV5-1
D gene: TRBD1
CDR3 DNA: TGCGCCAGCAGCGCCAGGGGGCAGGGCACTGAAGCTTTCTTT
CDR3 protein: CASSARGQGTEAFF

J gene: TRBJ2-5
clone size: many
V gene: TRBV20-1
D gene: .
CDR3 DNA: TGCAGTGCGCGCGTCGTCGTAATGGGGGAGACCCAGTACTTC
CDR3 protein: CSARVVVMGETQYF

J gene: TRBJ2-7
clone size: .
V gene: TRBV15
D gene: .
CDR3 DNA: TGTGCCACCAGCCCCTCAACCGCGGGCCCCTACGAGCAGTACTTC
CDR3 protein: CATSPSTAGPYEQYF

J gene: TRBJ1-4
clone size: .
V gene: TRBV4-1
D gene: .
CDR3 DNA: TGCGCCAGCAGCCAAGATGAAAGGCAGGGAAAACTGTTTTTT
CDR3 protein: CASSQDERQGKLFF

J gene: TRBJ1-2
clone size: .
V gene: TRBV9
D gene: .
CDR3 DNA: TGTGCCAGCAGCGTAGACATCTCGCCCTATGAGTCGGACACCTTC
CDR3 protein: CASSVDISPYESDTF

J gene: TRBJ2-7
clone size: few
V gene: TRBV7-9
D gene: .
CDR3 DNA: TGTGCCAGCAGCTTAGTGGGATTTCGGGACGAGCAGTACTTC
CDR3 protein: CASSLVGFRDEQYF

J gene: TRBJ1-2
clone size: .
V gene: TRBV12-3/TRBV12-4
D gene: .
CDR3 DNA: TGTGCCAGCAGTTTTCTAAGGGAAGGCGGCTACACCTTC
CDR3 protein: CASSFLREGGYTF

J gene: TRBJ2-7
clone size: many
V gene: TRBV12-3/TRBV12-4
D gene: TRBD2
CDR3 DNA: TGTGCCAGCAGTTTTGGGACTAGTTCTCGCTACGAGCAGTACTTC
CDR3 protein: CASSFGTSSRYEQYF

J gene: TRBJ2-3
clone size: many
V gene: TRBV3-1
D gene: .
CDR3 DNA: TGTGCCAGCAGCCAAGGAGGATCCTATACCGGCGTCGGTACGCAGTATTTT
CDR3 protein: CASSQGGSYTGVGTQYF

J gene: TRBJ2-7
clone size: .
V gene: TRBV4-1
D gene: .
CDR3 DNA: TGCGCCAGCAGCCAAGTGAAGGGCCCCTACGAGCAGTACTTC
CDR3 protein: CASSQVKGPYEQYF

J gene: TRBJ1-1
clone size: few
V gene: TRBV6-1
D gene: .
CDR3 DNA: TGTGCCAGCAGGGACATTGGGGCTGAAGCTTTCTTT
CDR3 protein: CASRDIGAEAFF

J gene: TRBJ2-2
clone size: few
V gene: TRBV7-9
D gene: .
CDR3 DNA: TGTGCCAGCAGCGAGCCGCTTTGGGGGACGGCGAACACCGGGGAGCTGTTTTTT
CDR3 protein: CASSEPLWGTANTGELFF

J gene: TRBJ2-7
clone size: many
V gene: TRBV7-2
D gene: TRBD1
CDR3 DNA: TGTGCCAGCAGTTTGCCGGGACAGTCCTACGAGCAGTACTTC
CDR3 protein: CASSLPGQSYEQYF

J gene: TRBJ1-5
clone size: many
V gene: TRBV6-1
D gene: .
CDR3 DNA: TGTGCCAGCAGTGAAGCGGGGTCGGCGGGTCAGCCCCAGCATTTT
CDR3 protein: CASSEAGSAGQPQHF

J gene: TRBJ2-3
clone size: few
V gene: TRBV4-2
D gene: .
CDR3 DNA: TGTGCCAGCAGCCAAGCTTTGGCTGATACGCAGTATTTT
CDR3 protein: CASSQALADTQYF

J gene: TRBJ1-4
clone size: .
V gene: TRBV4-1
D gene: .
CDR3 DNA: TGCGCCAGCAGCCAAGATCGGCGACTCTACCCTAATGAAAAACTGTTTTTT
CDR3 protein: CASSQDRRLYPNEKLFF

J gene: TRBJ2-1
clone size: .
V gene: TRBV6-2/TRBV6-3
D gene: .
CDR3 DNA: TGTGCCAGCAGTTACACTAGTCAGAATGAGCAGTTCTTC
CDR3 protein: CASSYTSQNEQFF